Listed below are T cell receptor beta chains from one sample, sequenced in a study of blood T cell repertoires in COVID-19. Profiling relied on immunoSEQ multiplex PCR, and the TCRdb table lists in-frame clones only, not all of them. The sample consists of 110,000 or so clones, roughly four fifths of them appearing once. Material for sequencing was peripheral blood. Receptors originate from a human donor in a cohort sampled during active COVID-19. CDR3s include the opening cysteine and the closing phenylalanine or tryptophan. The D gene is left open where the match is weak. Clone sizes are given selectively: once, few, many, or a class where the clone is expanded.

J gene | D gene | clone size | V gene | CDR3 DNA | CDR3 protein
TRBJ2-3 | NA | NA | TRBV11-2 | TGTGCCAGCAGCCCCCGGACTCTTACTAGCACAGATACGCAGTATTTT | CASSPRTLTSTDTQYF
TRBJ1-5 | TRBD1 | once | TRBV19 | TGTGCCAGTAGTATAACCCTTCCAGGGGGCCATCAGCCCCAGCATTTT | CASSITLPGGHQPQHF
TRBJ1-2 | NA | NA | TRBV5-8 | TGTGCCAGCAGCTTGGGGGCACAGGGTTTCTTC | CASSLGAQGFF
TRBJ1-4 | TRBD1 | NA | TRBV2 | TGTGCCAGCAGGACAGGGACCATCAATGAAAAACTGTTTTTT | CASRTGTINEKLFF
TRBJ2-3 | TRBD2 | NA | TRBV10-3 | TGTGCCATCAGTGACCTAGCGGGGGGGAGCACAGATACGCAGTATTTT | CAISDLAGGSTDTQYF
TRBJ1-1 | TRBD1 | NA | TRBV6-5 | TGTGCCAGCAGTTACGGGGCGACAGGGGAGGTCCTGAGAGCTTTCTTT | CASSYGATGEVLRAFF
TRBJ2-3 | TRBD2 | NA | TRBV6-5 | TGTGCCAGCAGTTACTCCCCGGGACTAGCGTCAGATACGCAGTATTTT | CASSYSPGLASDTQYF
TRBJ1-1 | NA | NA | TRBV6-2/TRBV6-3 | TGTGCCAGCAGTTACCCCACACGGAACACTGAAGCTTTCTTT | CASSYPTRNTEAFF
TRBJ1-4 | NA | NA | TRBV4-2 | TGTGCCAGCAGCCAAGATCGGAGGGGCGAAAAACTGTTTTTT | CASSQDRRGEKLFF
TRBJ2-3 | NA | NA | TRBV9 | TGTGCCAGCACCGCCGGTGATACGCAGTATTTT | CASTAGDTQYF
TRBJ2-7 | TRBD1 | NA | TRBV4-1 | TGCGCCAGCAGCCTCTCCGGACAGGAATTTACCTACGAGCAGTACTTC | CASSLSGQEFTYEQYF
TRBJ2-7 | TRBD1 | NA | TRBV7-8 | TGTGCCAGCAGCTTAGTCTCGCCGGGACAGGGGTTCTACGAGCAGTACTTC | CASSLVSPGQGFYEQYF
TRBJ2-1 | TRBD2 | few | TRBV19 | TGTGCCAGTAAACTAGCGGGGAAATACAATGAGCAGTTCTTC | CASKLAGKYNEQFF
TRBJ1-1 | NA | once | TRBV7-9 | TGTGCCAGCAGCGAACAGGGAATTACTGAAGCTTTCTTT | CASSEQGITEAFF
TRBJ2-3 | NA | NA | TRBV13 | TGTGCCAGCACCTTGGGGTACCGGGGGACAGATACGCAGTATTTT | CASTLGYRGTDTQYF
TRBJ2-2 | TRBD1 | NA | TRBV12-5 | TGTGCTAGTGGTGCCGGGACAGGGAACACCGGGGAGCTGTTTTTT | CASGAGTGNTGELFF
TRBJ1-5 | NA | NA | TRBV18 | TGTGCCAGCTCAACACACCCGACAGGAGGTGGAGATCAGCCCCAGCATTTT | CASSTHPTGGGDQPQHF
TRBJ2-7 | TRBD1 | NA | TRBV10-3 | TGTGCCATCAGGGATCGTACGGGACAGGTCTCCTACGAGCAGTACTTC | CAIRDRTGQVSYEQYF
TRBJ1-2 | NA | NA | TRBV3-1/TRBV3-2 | TGTGCCAGCAGCCTCGGGGAGTCGGCGGGCGGCTACACCTTC | CASSLGESAGGYTF
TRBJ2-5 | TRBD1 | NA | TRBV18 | TGTGCCAGCTCACCACCCCTGGGACAGGGGGCGAAAGAGACCCAGTACTTC | CASSPPLGQGAKETQYF
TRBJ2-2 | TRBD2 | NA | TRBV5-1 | TGCGCCAGCAGCTCCTTAGCGGGGGCCGCGAACACCGGGGAGCTGTTTTTT | CASSSLAGAANTGELFF
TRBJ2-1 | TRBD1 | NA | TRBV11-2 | TGTGCCAGCAGCTCATCCGGGACAGGGAGATACAATGAGCAGTTCTTC | CASSSSGTGRYNEQFF